The rows below give T cell receptor beta chains drawn from one sample of a study of blood T cell repertoires in COVID-19. TCRdb keeps only in-frame clones here, not all; method: immunoSEQ multiplex PCR. The sample contains approximately 260,000 clones, around 83% of which appear only once. Sample: peripheral blood. The receptor set was obtained from a man between 18 and 29 years old with active or convalescent COVID-19. Each CDR3 is given with its conserved first and last residue. A D gene is named only where the DNA matches it firmly. The size of a clone is reported for some rows only, either as once, few or many, or as a class for expanded clones.

v_gene,d_gene,abundance,j_gene,CDR3aa,CDR3nt
TRBV9,NA,NA,TRBJ2-5,CASSGLLGAQYF,TGTGCCAGCAGCGGTCTCCTCGGGGCCCAGTACTTC
TRBV28,NA,NA,TRBJ1-4,CASSRTSGREKLFF,TGTGCCAGCAGTCGGACATCGGGGAGGGAAAAACTGTTTTTT
TRBV6-5,NA,few,TRBJ1-1,CASRSTANTEAFF,TGTGCCAGCAGGAGCACAGCGAACACTGAAGCTTTCTTT
TRBV24-1,TRBD2,NA,TRBJ2-1,CATSEGGTSGRRNEQFF,TGTGCCACCAGTGAGGGGGGGACTAGCGGGAGGAGAAATGAGCAGTTCTTC
TRBV6-5,NA,NA,TRBJ2-1,CASSYNPKRQEQFF,TGTGCCAGCAGTTACAACCCGAAGCGACAGGAGCAGTTCTTC
TRBV30,NA,NA,TRBJ2-5,CAWSTDTPETQYF,TGTGCCTGGAGTACGGACACACCAGAGACCCAGTACTTC
TRBV19,NA,NA,TRBJ1-5,CASKNIVIGQPQHF,TGTGCCAGTAAAAATATAGTGATCGGTCAGCCCCAGCATTTT
TRBV2,NA,once,TRBJ1-1,CASRGGTAMNTEAFF,TGTGCCAGCAGGGGAGGTACCGCGATGAACACTGAAGCTTTCTTT
TRBV7-2,NA,NA,TRBJ1-1,CASSLSGSQQTEAFF,TGTGCCAGCAGCCTCTCAGGGTCCCAACAGACTGAAGCTTTCTTT
TRBV27,TRBD1,NA,TRBJ1-6,CASSYDRGSSPLHF,TGTGCCAGCAGTTATGACAGGGGGAGTTCACCCCTCCACTTT
TRBV5-1,TRBD1,NA,TRBJ2-5,CASSLGDRGPGETQYF,TGCGCCAGCAGCTTAGGGGATAGGGGGCCAGGGGAGACCCAGTACTTC
TRBV19,TRBD1,NA,TRBJ2-5,CASSIEDRGRGETQYF,TGTGCCAGTAGTATAGAAGACAGGGGGCGAGGAGAGACCCAGTACTTC
TRBV4-1,TRBD1,NA,TRBJ1-2,CASSLWTGDSYGYTF,TGCGCCAGCAGCCTATGGACAGGAGACTCCTATGGCTACACCTTC
TRBV5-6,TRBD1,NA,TRBJ1-6,CASSREDRGWYSPLHF,TGTGCCAGCAGCCGAGAGGACAGGGGGTGGTATTCACCCCTCCACTTT
TRBV9,NA,NA,TRBJ2-5,CASSGQRLETQYF,TGTGCCAGCAGCGGGCAGCGACTAGAGACCCAGTACTTC
TRBV11-2,NA,NA,TRBJ1-1,CASSLAPLHQGNTEAFF,TGTGCCAGCAGCTTAGCCCCACTCCATCAGGGGAACACTGAAGCTTTCTTT
TRBV3-1/TRBV3-2,NA,NA,TRBJ1-1,CASSPLRRGPNTEAFF,TGTGCCAGCAGCCCCCTACGAAGGGGTCCGAACACTGAAGCTTTCTTT
TRBV13,NA,NA,TRBJ1-6,CASSLGGRLLHF,TGTGCCAGCAGCTTAGGGGGGCGGCTCCTCCACTTT
TRBV29-1,NA,once,TRBJ2-3,CSADLGRTDTQYF,TGCAGCGCCGACTTGGGGCGCACAGATACGCAGTATTTT
TRBV7-9,NA,NA,TRBJ2-5,CASSLWGSQVQETQYF,TGTGCCAGCAGCTTGTGGGGATCACAGGTCCAAGAGACCCAGTACTTC
TRBV18,TRBD1,NA,TRBJ2-7,CASSPGQTSYEQYF,TGTGCCAGCTCACCGGGACAGACCTCCTACGAGCAGTACTTC
TRBV7-2,NA,NA,TRBJ1-4,CASSLGITGSKLFF,TGTGCCAGCAGCTTAGGGATAACAGGGTCAAAACTGTTTTTT
TRBV28,NA,NA,TRBJ1-5,CASSVPGWTQPQHF,TGTGCCAGCAGTGTTCCGGGATGGACTCAGCCCCAGCATTTT
TRBV7-3,NA,NA,TRBJ1-1,CASSFGRGNLVFF,NA
TRBV25-1,NA,few,TRBJ1-6,CASNKAGNSPLHF,TGTGCCAGCAACAAAGCGGGGAATTCACCCCTCCACTTT
TRBV24-1,NA,NA,TRBJ1-2,CATSLTNGGVYGYTF,TGTGCCACCAGTCTGACAAATGGGGGGGTCTATGGCTACACCTTC
TRBV30,NA,NA,TRBJ1-1,CAWDGGQGHLNTEAFF,TGTGCCTGGGATGGGGGACAAGGACACTTGAACACTGAAGCTTTCTTT
TRBV7-9,NA,NA,TRBJ1-5,CASSLELRGQPQHF,TGTGCCAGCAGCTTAGAACTCCGCGGTCAGCCCCAGCATTTT
TRBV18,NA,NA,TRBJ1-1,CASSPATDAAFF,TGTGCCAGCTCACCTGCGACAGATGCGGCTTTCTTT
TRBV3-1/TRBV3-2,NA,NA,TRBJ2-1,CASSQEGFGLHEQFF,TGTGCCAGCAGCCAAGAGGGCTTTGGGTTGCATGAGCAGTTCTTC
TRBV5-1,TRBD2,NA,TRBJ2-1,CASSLAGGTTYNEQFF,TGCGCCAGCAGCTTGGCGGGGGGAACCACCTACAATGAGCAGTTCTTC
TRBV28,NA,NA,TRBJ2-2,CASSLYTGELFF,TGTGCCAGCTCCCTTTACACCGGGGAGCTGTTTTTT
TRBV4-1,NA,NA,TRBJ2-7,CASSQDLLATYEQYF,TGCGCCAGCAGCCAAGATTTATTAGCTACCTACGAGCAGTACTTC
TRBV5-6,TRBD2,NA,TRBJ2-5,CASSALGGNQETQYF,TGTGCCAGCAGCGCGCTGGGAGGGAACCAAGAGACCCAGTACTTC
TRBV5-1,TRBD1,NA,TRBJ2-7,CASSPGLWDRSYEQYF,TGCGCCAGCAGCCCAGGCTTGTGGGACAGGTCCTACGAGCAGTACTTC
TRBV5-1,NA,NA,TRBJ2-4,CASNYIAKNIQYF,TGCGCCAGCAACTACATAGCCAAAAACATTCAGTACTTC